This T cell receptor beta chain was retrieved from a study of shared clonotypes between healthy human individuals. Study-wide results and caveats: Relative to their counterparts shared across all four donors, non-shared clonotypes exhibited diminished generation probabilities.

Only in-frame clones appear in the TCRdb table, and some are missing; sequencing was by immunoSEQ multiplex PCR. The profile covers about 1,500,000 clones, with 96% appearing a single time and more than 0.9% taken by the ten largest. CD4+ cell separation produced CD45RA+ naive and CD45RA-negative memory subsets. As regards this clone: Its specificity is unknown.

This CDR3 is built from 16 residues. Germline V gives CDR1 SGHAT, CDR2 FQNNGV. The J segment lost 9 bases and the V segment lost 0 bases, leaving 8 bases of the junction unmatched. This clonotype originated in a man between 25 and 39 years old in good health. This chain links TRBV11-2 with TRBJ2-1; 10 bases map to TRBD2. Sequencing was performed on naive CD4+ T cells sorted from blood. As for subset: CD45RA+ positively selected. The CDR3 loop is CASSLEGLAGVIEQFF. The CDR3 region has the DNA TGTGCCAGCAGCTTAGAAGGGCTAGCGGGAGTTATTGAGCAGTTCTTC.